This TCR beta chain was sequenced for a study of metastatic and nonmetastatic thyroid tumors. Looking at the study overall: It was across blood and tumor or nodule tissue from malignant and benign thyroid patients that repertoires were compared.

J lost 3 bases, V lost 6 bases, and 13 bases had no gene match. The CDR3 has 16 residues. In germline, CDR1 is MNHNS, CDR2 SASEGT. Every patient was untreated before thyroid surgery. Per the original methods: The authors used CDR3 differences across clinicopathological groups to build a distant-metastasis classifier for papillary thyroid cancer. TCRdb reanalyzed the PCR reads with MiXCR. The V and J calls follow TCRdb's processing rather than the paper's. The sample contains thousands of clones, around 30% of which appear only once. This clone was counted between two and nine times. Its target is unknown. Study observations and caveats: Reportedly, malignant thyroid tumors had significantly higher TCR beta diversity than benign nodules, in blood and tumor.

The receptor's source is a female donor with papillary thyroid cancer or a benign thyroid nodule (not recorded which). Some clones in this sample may be carry-over from other donors' samples. The chain couples TRBV6-1 to TRBJ2-7, with TRBD2 matching 8 bases. Sequenced: adjacent normal tissue. The CDR3 region has the DNA TGTGCCAGCAGCCCCACTTTTCACGGGAGGGTCTACGAGCAGTACTTC. Translating it yields CASSPTFHGRVYEQYF.